A selection of T cell receptor beta chains follows, all from one sample in a study of blood T cell repertoires in COVID-19. The data were produced by immunoSEQ multiplex PCR, yet TCRdb's version contains in-frame clones alone and is incomplete. The table shows 450,000 or so clones, with roughly 90% occurring only once. Specimen: peripheral blood. Receptors originate from a man aged 18 to 35 with COVID-19, enrolled during active disease. Both conserved end residues are part of each CDR3. Fields, in order: D gene, clone size, V gene, J gene, CDR3 protein, CDR3 DNA. A D gene is named only where the DNA matches it firmly. The listing skips clone size in some rows; elsewhere it reads once, few, many or a size class.

TRBD1	-	TRBV5-1	TRBJ1-2	CASSPGQSYGYTF	TGCGCCAGCAGCCCGGGACAGTCTTATGGCTACACCTTC
TRBD1	once	TRBV29-1	TRBJ1-4	CSARTGGNEKLFF	TGCAGCGCCAGGACAGGGGGTAATGAAAAACTGTTTTTT
-	-	TRBV6-5	TRBJ2-7	CASSSRGGPYEQYF	TGTGCCAGCAGTTCCCGTGGCGGCCCCTACGAGCAGTACTTC
-	once	TRBV19	TRBJ2-6	CASSTRGSGANVLTF	TGTGCCAGTAGTACCAGGGGCTCTGGGGCCAACGTCCTGACTTTC
TRBD2	once	TRBV13	TRBJ2-6	CASSLGRREGPGANVLTF	TGTGCCAGCAGCTTAGGAAGGCGGGAGGGCCCTGGGGCCAACGTCCTGACTTTC
TRBD2	-	TRBV4-1	TRBJ2-1	CASSQGRGTSGRGSYNEQFF	TGCGCCAGCAGCCAAGGCCGTGGGACTAGCGGGAGGGGTTCCTACAATGAGCAGTTCTTC
TRBD1	once	TRBV4-1	TRBJ1-2	CASSQGQGAGSGYTF	TGCGCCAGCAGCCAAGGTCAGGGGGCGGGAAGTGGCTACACCTTC
-	-	TRBV7-9	TRBJ1-1	CAILRGLNTEAFF	TGTGCCATCCTCAGGGGATTGAACACTGAAGCTTTCTTT
-	few	TRBV11-3	TRBJ1-4	CASSRGYNEKLFF	TGTGCCAGCAGCCGGGGATATAATGAAAAACTGTTTTTT
-	-	TRBV1	TRBJ1-1	CTSSRLTGEGEAFF	TGCACCAGCAGCCGCCTGACAGGAGAGGGTGAAGCTTTCTTT
-	-	TRBV5-5	TRBJ2-3	CASSFQAPADTQYF	TGTGCCAGCAGCTTTCAAGCACCGGCAGATACGCAGTATTTT
TRBD2	-	TRBV4-1	TRBJ2-3	CASSQFSGTSEIGGDTQYF	TGCGCCAGCAGCCAATTCTCCGGGACTAGCGAGATTGGGGGCGATACGCAGTATTTT
TRBD1	-	TRBV27	TRBJ1-5	CASSLQGAVGNQPQHF	TGTGCCAGCAGTCTTCAGGGGGCGGTAGGCAATCAGCCCCAGCATTTT
TRBD1	few	TRBV5-6	TRBJ2-7	CASSGLGQAVYEQYF	TGTGCCAGCAGCGGACTGGGACAGGCGGTCTACGAGCAGTACTTC
-	-	TRBV6-5	TRBJ2-7	CASSYYPSRGEQYF	TGTGCCAGCAGTTACTATCCCTCTAGGGGCGAGCAGTACTTC
TRBD1	-	TRBV11-3	TRBJ2-7	CASSDRGQYEQYF	TGTGCCAGCAGTGACAGGGGGCAGTACGAGCAGTACTTC
TRBD1	-	TRBV5-1	TRBJ1-4	CASSSGTGNEKLFF	TGCGCCAGCAGCTCCGGGACAGGGAACGAAAAACTGTTTTTT
-	-	TRBV2	TRBJ1-2	CASSEQNYGYTF	TGTGCCAGCAGTGAACAGAACTATGGCTACACCTTC
-	-	TRBV9	TRBJ1-2	CASSPDSIYGYTF	TGTGCCAGCAGCCCCGACAGTATCTATGGCTACACCTTC
-	once	TRBV12-2	TRBJ2-3	CASRPRTSGGVPDTQYF	TGTGCAAGTCGCCCGCGGACTAGCGGGGGGGTCCCAGATACGCAGTATTTT
-	-	TRBV6-1	TRBJ2-3	CASSELPGATDTQYF	TGTGCCAGCAGTGAACTTCCGGGAGCCACAGATACGCAGTATTTT
-	-	TRBV7-2	TRBJ1-1	CASSSDSSGYEAFF	TGTGCCAGCAGCTCAGACAGCAGTGGTTATGAAGCTTTCTTT
-	-	TRBV6-6	TRBJ2-7	CASKWSVGATYEQYF	TGTGCCAGCAAATGGAGTGTGGGGGCGACATACGAGCAGTACTTC
-	-	TRBV2	TRBJ2-7	CASRAQDSKQYF	TGTGCCAGCAGAGCCCAGGATTCTAAGCAGTACTTC
TRBD1	-	TRBV4-2	TRBJ2-5	CASSQDRQETQYF	TGTGCCAGCAGCCAGGACAGGCAAGAGACCCAGTACTTC
-	-	TRBV2	TRBJ2-1	CASGLGGNEQFF	TGTGCCAGCGGGTTGGGGGGCAATGAGCAGTTCTTC
-	once	TRBV21-1	TRBJ1-5	CASNASNQPQHF	TGTGCCAGCAACGCGAGCAATCAGCCCCAGCATTTT
-	-	TRBV2	TRBJ2-1	CASRGLAGAQFF	TGTGCCAGCAGGGGGCTTGCGGGGGCACAGTTCTTC
-	-	TRBV5-4	TRBJ1-2	CASGPGGPGYTF	TGTGCCAGCGGACCCGGGGGGCCTGGCTACACCTTC
-	-	TRBV5-4	TRBJ1-2	CASSGGETYSGYTF	TGTGCCAGCAGCGGGGGGGAGACGTATAGTGGCTACACCTTC
-	-	TRBV5-1	TRBJ2-3	CASSLSTATDTQYF	TGCGCCAGCAGCTTGTCAACAGCCACAGATACGCAGTATTTT
TRBD1	-	TRBV2	TRBJ2-1	CASRGQGARDEQFF	TGTGCCAGCAGGGGGCAGGGGGCGCGCGATGAGCAGTTCTTC
TRBD2	once	TRBV19	TRBJ2-5	CASSMEAGVGETQYF	TGTGCCAGTAGTATGGAAGCGGGGGTGGGGGAGACCCAGTACTTC